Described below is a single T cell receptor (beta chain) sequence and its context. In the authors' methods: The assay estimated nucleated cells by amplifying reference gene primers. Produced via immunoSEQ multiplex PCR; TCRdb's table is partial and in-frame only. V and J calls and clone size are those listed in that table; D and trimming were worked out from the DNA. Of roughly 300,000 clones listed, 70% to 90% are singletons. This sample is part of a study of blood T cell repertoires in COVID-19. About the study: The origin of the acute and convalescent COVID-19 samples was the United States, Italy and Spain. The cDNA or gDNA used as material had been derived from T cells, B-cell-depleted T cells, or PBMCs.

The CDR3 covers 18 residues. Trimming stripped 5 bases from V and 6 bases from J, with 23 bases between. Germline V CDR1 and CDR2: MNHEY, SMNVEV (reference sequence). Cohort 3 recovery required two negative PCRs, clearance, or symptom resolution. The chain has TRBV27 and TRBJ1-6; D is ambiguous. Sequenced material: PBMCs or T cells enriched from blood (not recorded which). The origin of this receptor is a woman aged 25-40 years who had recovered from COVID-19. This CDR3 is CASSHPSGSGFGNSPLHF. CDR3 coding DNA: TGTGCCAGCAGTCACCCCTCGGGAAGCGGATTCGGTAATTCACCCCTCCACTTT.